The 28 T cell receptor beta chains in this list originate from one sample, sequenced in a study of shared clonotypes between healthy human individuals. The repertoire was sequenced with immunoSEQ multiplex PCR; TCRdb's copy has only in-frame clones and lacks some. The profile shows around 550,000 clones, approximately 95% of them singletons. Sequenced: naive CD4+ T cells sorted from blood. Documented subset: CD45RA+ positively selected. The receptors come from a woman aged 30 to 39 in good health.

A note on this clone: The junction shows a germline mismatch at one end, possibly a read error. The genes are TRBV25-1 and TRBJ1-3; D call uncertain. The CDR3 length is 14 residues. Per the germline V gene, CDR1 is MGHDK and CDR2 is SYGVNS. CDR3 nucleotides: TGTGCCAGCAGGGACCCCGAATCTGGGAACACCATATATTTT. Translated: CASRDPESGNTIYF.

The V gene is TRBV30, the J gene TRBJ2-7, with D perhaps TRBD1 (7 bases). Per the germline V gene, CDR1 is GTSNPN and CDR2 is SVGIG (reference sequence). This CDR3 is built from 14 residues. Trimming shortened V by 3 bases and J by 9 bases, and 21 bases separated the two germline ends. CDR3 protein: CAWRRSRGVFGQYF. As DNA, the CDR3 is TGTGCCTGGAGGAGATCCAGGGGGGTTTTTGGGCAGTACTTC. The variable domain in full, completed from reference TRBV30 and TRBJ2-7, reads SQTIHQWPATLVQPVGSPLSLECTVEGTSNPNLYWYRQAAGRGLQLLFYSVGIGQISSEVPQNLSASRPQDRQFILSSKKLLLSDSGFYLCAWRRSRGVFGQYFGPGTRLTVT.

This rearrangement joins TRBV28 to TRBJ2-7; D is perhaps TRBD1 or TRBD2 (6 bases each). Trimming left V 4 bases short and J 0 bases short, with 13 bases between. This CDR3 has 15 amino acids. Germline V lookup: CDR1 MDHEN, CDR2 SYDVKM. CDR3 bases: TGTGCCAGCAGTTCTCAGGGGACTTACTCCTACGAGCAGTACTTC. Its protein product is CASSSQGTYSYEQYF. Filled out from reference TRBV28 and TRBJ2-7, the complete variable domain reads DVKVTQSSRYLVKRTGEKVFLECVQDMDHENMFWYRQDPGLGLRLIYFSYDVKMKEKGDIPEGYSVSREKKERFSLILESASTNQTSMYLCASSSQGTYSYEQYFGPGTRLTVT.

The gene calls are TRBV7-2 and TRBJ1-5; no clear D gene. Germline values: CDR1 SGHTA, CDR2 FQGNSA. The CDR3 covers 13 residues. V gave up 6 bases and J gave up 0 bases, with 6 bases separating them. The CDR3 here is CASSQDSNQPQHF. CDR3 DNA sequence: TGTGCCAGCAGTCAGGATAGCAATCAGCCCCAGCATTTT.

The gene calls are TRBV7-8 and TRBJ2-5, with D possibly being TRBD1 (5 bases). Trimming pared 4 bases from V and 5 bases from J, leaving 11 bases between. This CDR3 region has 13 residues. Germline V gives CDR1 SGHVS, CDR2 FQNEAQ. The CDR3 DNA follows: TGTGCCAGCAGCTCAGGACACTGGGAGACCCAGTACTTC. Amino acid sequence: CASSSGHWETQYF.

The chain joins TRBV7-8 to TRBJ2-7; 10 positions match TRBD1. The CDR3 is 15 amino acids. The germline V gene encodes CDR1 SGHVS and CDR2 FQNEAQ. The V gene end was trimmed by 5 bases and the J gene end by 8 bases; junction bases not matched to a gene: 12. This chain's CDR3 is CASSTATGGALKQYF. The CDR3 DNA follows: TGTGCCAGCAGCACGGCGACAGGGGGCGCGTTAAAGCAGTACTTC.

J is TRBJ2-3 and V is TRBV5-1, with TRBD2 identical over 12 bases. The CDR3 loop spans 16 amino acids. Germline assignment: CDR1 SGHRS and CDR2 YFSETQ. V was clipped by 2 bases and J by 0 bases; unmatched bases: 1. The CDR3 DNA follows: TGCGCCAGCAGCTTCGGACTAGCGGGGAGCACAGATACGCAGTATTTT. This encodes CASSFGLAGSTDTQYF.

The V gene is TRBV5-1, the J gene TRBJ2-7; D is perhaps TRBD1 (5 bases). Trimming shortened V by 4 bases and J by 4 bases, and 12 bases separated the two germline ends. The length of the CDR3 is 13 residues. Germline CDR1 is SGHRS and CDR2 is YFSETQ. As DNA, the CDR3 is TGCGCCAGCAGCCCTGGACACGGATACGAGCAGTACTTC. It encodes CASSPGHGYEQYF. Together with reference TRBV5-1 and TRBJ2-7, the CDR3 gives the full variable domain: KAGVTQTPRYLIKTRGQQVTLSCSPISGHRSVSWYQQTPGQGLQFLFEYFSETQRNKGNFPGRFSGRQFSNSRSEMNVSTLELGDSALYLCASSPGHGYEQYFGPGTRLTVT.

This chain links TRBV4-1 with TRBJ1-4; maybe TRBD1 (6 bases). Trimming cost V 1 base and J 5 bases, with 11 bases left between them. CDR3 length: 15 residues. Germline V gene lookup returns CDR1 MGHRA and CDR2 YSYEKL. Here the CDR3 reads CASSQVGGGNEKLFF. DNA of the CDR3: TGCGCCAGCAGCCAAGTAGGGGGGGGGAATGAAAAACTGTTTTTT.

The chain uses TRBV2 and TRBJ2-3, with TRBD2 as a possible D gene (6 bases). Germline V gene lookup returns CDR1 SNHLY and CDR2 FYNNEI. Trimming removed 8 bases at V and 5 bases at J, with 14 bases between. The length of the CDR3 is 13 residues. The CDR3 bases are TGTGCCAGCCGGTCGGAGGGCCAAGATACGCAGTATTTT. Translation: CASRSEGQDTQYF. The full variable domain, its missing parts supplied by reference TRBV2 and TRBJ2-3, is EPEVTQTPSHQVTQMGQEVILRCVPISNHLYFYWYRQILGQKVEFLVSFYNNEISEKSEIFDDQFSVERPDGSNFTLKIRSTKLEDSAMYFCASRSEGQDTQYFGPGTRLTVL.

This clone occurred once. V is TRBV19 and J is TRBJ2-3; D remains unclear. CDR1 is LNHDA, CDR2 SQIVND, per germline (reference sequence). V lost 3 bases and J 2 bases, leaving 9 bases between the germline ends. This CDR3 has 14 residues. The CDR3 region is CASSIGLDTDTQYF. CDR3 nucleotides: TGTGCCAGTAGTATTGGGCTGGACACAGATACGCAGTATTTT.

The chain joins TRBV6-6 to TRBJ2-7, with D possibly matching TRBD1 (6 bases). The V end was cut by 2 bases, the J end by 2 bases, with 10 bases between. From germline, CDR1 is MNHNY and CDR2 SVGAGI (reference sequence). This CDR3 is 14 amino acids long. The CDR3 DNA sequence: TGTGCCAGCAGTTACCAAGGGACAACCTACGAGCAGTACTTC. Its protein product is CASSYQGTTYEQYF.

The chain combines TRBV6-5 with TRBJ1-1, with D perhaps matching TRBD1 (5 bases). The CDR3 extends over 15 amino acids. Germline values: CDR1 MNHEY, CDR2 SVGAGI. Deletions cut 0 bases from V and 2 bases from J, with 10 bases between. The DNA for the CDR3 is TGTGCCAGCAGTTACTCCGGCAGGGACAACACTGAAGCTTTCTTT. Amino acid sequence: CASSYSGRDNTEAFF.

The chain's CDR3 is CASSPGLAGLDVGEQYF. CDR3 DNA: TGTGCCAGCAGCCCGGGACTAGCGGGCCTCGATGTCGGGGAGCAGTACTTC. The chain joins TRBV5-8 to TRBJ2-7, with 12 bases lining up with TRBD2. In germline, CDR1 is SGHTS, CDR2 YDEGEE. The CDR3 is made up of 17 amino acids. V dropped 4 bases and J dropped 7; count of bases not matched to a gene: 15. The variable domain in full, completed from reference TRBV5-8 and TRBJ2-7, reads EAGVTQSPTHLIKTRGQQATLRCSPISGHTSVYWYQQALGLGLQFLLWYDEGEERNRGNFPPRFSGRQFPNYSSELNVNALELEDSALYLCASSPGLAGLDVGEQYFGPGTRLTVT.

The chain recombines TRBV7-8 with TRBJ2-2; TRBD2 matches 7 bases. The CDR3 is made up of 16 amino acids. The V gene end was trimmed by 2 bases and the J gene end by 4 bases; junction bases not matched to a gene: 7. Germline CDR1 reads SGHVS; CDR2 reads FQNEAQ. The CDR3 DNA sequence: TGTGCCAGCAGCTTACGGGCGGGAGAGGGCACCGGGGAGCTGTTTTTT. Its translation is CASSLRAGEGTGELFF.

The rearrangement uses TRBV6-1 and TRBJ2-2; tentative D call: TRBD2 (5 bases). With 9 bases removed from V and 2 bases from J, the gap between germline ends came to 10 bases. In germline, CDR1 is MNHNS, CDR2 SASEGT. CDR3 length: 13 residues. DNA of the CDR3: TGTGCCAGTCGACGGGATAACACCGGGGAGCTGTTTTTT. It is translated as CASRRDNTGELFF.

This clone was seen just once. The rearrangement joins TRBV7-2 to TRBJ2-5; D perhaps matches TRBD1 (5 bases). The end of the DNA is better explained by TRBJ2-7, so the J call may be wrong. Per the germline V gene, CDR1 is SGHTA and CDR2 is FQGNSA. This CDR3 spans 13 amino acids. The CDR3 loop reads CASSLTATYEQYF. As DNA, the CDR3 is TGTGCCAGCAGCTTGACAGCAACCTACGAGCAGTACTTC.

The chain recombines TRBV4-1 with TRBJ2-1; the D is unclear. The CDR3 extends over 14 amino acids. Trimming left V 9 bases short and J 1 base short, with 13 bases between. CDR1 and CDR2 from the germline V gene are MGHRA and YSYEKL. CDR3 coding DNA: TGCGCCAGTGCGCCTGTTCCTTCCTACAATGAGCAGTTCTTC. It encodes CASAPVPSYNEQFF.

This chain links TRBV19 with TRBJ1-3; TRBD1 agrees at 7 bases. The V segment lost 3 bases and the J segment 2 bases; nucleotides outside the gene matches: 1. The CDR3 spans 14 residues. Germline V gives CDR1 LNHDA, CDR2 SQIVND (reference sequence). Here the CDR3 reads CASSIGQAGNTIYF. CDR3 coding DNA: TGTGCCAGTAGTATTGGACAGGCTGGAAACACCATATATTTT.

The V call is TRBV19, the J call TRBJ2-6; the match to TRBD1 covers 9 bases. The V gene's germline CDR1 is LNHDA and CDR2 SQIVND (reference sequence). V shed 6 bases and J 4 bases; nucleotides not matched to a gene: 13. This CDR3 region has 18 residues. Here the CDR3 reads CASRPSGTGRWGANVLTF. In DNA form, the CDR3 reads TGTGCCAGTAGACCATCCGGGACAGGGAGATGGGGGGCCAACGTCCTGACTTTC.

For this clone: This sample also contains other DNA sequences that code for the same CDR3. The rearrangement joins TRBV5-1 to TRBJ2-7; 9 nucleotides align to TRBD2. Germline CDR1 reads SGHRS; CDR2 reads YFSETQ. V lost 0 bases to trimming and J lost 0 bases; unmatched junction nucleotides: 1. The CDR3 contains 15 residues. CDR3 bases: TGCGCCAGCAGCTTGGTTAGCGGGAGCTCCTACGAGCAGTACTTC. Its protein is CASSLVSGSSYEQYF.

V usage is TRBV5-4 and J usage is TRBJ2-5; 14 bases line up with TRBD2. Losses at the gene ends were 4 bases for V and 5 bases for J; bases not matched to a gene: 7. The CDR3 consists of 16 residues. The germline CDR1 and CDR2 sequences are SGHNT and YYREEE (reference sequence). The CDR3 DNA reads TGTGCCAGCAGCCCGGGACTAGCGGGAGTGAGGGAGACCCAGTACTTC. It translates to CASSPGLAGVRETQYF.

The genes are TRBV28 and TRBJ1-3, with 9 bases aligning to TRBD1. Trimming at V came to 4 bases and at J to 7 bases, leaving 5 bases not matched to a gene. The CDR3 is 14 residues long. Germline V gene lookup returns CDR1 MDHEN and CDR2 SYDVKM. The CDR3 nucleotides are TGTGCCAGCAGTTCACAGGGGGCCGGGAACACCATATATTTT. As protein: CASSSQGAGNTIYF.

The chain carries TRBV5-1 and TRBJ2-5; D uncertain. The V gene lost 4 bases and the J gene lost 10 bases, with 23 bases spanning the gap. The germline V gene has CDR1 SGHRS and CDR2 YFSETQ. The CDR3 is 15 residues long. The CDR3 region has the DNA TGCGCCAGCAGCAGCAACCCCGACCCCCGTGGGGTCCAGTACTTC. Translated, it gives CASSSNPDPRGVQYF. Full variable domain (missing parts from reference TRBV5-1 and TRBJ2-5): KAGVTQTPRYLIKTRGQQVTLSCSPISGHRSVSWYQQTPGQGLQFLFEYFSETQRNKGNFPGRFSGRQFSNSRSEMNVSTLELGDSALYLCASSSNPDPRGVQYFGPGTRLLVL.

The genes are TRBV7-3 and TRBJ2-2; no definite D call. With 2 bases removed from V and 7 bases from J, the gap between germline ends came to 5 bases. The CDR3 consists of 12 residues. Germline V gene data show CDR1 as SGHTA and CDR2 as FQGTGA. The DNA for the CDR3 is TGTGCCAGCAGCTTACAGAACGGGGAGCTGTTTTTT. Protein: CASSLQNGELFF.

The CDR3 reads CASSYSAGGNTIYF. CDR3 coding DNA: TGTGCCAGCAGTTACTCGGCAGGGGGAAACACCATATATTTT. V and J are TRBV6-5 and TRBJ1-3, with TRBD1 as a possible D gene (5 bases). This CDR3 contains 14 residues. Germline values: CDR1 MNHEY, CDR2 SVGAGI. Trimming left V 0 bases short and J 4 bases short, with 7 bases between.

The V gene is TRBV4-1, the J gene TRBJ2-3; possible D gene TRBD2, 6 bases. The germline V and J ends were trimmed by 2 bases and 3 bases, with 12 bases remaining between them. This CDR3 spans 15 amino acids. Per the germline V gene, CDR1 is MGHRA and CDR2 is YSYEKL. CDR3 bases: TGCGCCAGCAGCCAAATAACGGGAGTAACAGATACGCAGTATTTT. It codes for CASSQITGVTDTQYF.

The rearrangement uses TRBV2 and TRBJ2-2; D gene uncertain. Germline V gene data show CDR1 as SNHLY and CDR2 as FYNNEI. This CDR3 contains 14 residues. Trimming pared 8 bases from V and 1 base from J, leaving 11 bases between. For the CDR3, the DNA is TGTGCCAGCTTAGGGTATGGGAACACCGGGGAGCTGTTTTTT. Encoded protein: CASLGYGNTGELFF.